Each of the 16 T cell receptor beta chains below was sequenced from the same sample in a study of CD4 T cells in relation to SARS-CoV-2 and coronaviruses. Assay: immunoSEQ multiplex PCR; the TCRdb copy retains only in-frame clones and omits some. Here the sample spans 35,000 to 40,000 clones, 88% being singletons. The specimen sequenced was memory CD4+ T cells from PBMCs. These receptors originate from an adult with COVID-19.

This chain uses TRBV3-1 (or the pseudogene TRBV3-2) with TRBJ2-5, with 12 bases that match TRBD2. This CDR3 contains 15 residues. V lost 2 bases and J lost 5; bases outside the gene matches: 3. Per the germline V gene, CDR1 is LGHDT and CDR2 is YNNKEL (reference sequence). This CDR3 reads CASSQTSGGSETQYF. The DNA for the CDR3 is TGTGCCAGCAGCCAAACTAGCGGGGGGTCTGAGACCCAGTACTTC.

This clone was observed a single time. V is TRBV3-1 (or the pseudogene TRBV3-2) and J is TRBJ1-4, with TRBD1 identical over 10 bases. J lost 8 bases, V lost 4 bases, and 4 bases had no gene match. The CDR3 spans 14 residues. CDR1 LGHDT and CDR2 YNNKEL come from the germline V gene (reference sequence). The CDR3 region is CASSRQGAGEKLFF. DNA of the CDR3: TGTGCCAGCAGCCGACAGGGGGCTGGAGAAAAACTGTTTTTT.

The rearrangement links TRBV5-1 to TRBJ2-5; TRBD1 matches 8 bases. This CDR3 has 13 amino acids. The ends lost 4 bases at V and 4 bases at J; junction bases unmatched: 3. Germline CDR1 SGHRS, CDR2 YFSETQ. The CDR3 is CASSPGQGETQYF. DNA of the CDR3: TGCGCCAGCAGCCCAGGACAGGGAGAGACCCAGTACTTC.

V gene TRBV19 combines with J gene TRBJ2-3; D is ambiguous. V dropped 3 bases and J dropped 2 bases, with 9 bases sitting between them. In germline, CDR1 is LNHDA, CDR2 SQIVND (reference sequence). CDR3 length equals 14 residues. The CDR3 DNA is TGTGCCAGTAGTATCCGTAGCAACACAGATACGCAGTATTTT. Translating gives CASSIRSNTDTQYF.

This chain links TRBV20-1 with TRBJ2-5; weak D call: TRBD2 (7 bases). The V gene's germline CDR1 is DFQATT and CDR2 SNEGSKA (reference sequence). Trimming took off 3 bases at V and 5 bases at J, with 13 bases between the two ends. The CDR3 runs to 13 residues. Written as DNA, the CDR3 is TGCAGTGCTAGTTGGGGGGGCCTGGAGACCCAGTACTTC. Its protein product is CSASWGGLETQYF.

J is TRBJ1-4 and V is TRBV6-5; 8 bases align to TRBD1. The trim removed 0 bases at V and 11 bases at J, leaving 8 bases unmatched. The length of the CDR3 is 15 residues. Germline lookup yields CDR1 MNHEY and CDR2 SVGAGI. The CDR3 DNA reads as TGTGCCAGCAGTTACTCGGCAGGGGGCTTGGGGAAACTGTTTTTT. Protein sequence: CASSYSAGGLGKLFF.

A single count supports this clone. CDR3 sequence reads: CASSREWGSSYNEQFF. The CDR3 DNA reads TGTGCCAGCTCACGAGAATGGGGGAGCTCCTACAATGAGCAGTTCTTC. The chain combines TRBV18 with TRBJ2-1, with D tentatively TRBD1 or TRBD2 (5 bases each). The CDR3 runs to 16 residues. V was trimmed by 4 bases and J by 0 bases, leaving 13 bases between them. The germline CDR1 and CDR2 sequences are KGHSH and LQKENI.

V and J are TRBV5-1 and TRBJ1-2; TRBD1 matches at 7 bases. The junction had 14 bases not matched to a gene; V was cut back by 4 bases and J by 8 bases. The CDR3 is made up of 15 amino acids. Germline V gives CDR1 SGHRS, CDR2 YFSETQ. For the CDR3, the DNA is TGCGCCAGCAGCGCCGGGACAGTCTATCCTGGAGGCTACACCTTC. Translating gives CASSAGTVYPGGYTF.

This chain links TRBV6-6 with TRBJ2-7; D not resolved. The CDR3 has 14 residues. V lost 5 bases and J 2 bases, leaving 13 bases between the germline ends. Germline-derived CDR1 and CDR2 are MNHNY and SVGAGI (reference sequence). CDR3 loop: CASSDRIVAYEQYF. The DNA of the CDR3 is TGTGCCAGCAGTGACCGAATCGTGGCCTACGAGCAGTACTTC.

The chain combines TRBV3-1 (or the pseudogene TRBV3-2) with TRBJ1-5, with TRBD1 as a possible D gene (5 bases). The CDR3 spans 11 residues. Per the germline V gene, CDR1 is LGHDT and CDR2 is YNNKEL (reference sequence). V lost 1 base and J lost 10, with 5 bases in between. The CDR3 region is CASSQGGPQHF. The CDR3, as DNA: TGTGCCAGCAGCCAAGGGGGCCCCCAGCATTTT.

This chain links TRBV3-1 (or the pseudogene TRBV3-2) with TRBJ1-6; tentative D call: TRBD1 (6 bases). In germline, CDR1 is LGHDT, CDR2 YNNKEL (reference sequence). V lost 0 bases and J lost 7, with 16 bases in between. The CDR3 consists of 17 residues. CDR3 DNA sequence: TGTGCCAGCAGCCAAGATTCTAAGGGGGGAGGGAATTCACCCCTCCACTTT. Translated: CASSQDSKGGGNSPLHF.

The chain joins TRBV12-3 or TRBV12-4 to TRBJ2-7; the match to TRBD1 covers 7 bases. V was clipped by 5 bases and J by 8 bases; unmatched bases: 6. This CDR3 region has 12 residues. CDR3 DNA: TGTGCCAGCAGTCAAGTACAGGGGAAGCAGTACTTC. Encoded protein: CASSQVQGKQYF.

The chain couples TRBV5-4 to TRBJ2-5; 8 bases fit TRBD2. The CDR3 sequence is 16 residues long. From germline, CDR1 is SGHNT and CDR2 YYREEE (reference sequence). J lost 5 bases, V lost 3 bases, and 12 bases had no gene match. CDR3 in DNA: TGTGCCAGCAGCTCCCCCGGGGGGACTAGTATGGAGACCCAGTACTTC. Translating gives CASSSPGGTSMETQYF.

The chain combines TRBV7-9 with TRBJ2-7; possibly TRBD1 for D (6 bases). In germline, CDR1 is SEHNR, CDR2 FQNEAQ (reference sequence). The germline V and J ends were trimmed by 5 bases and 4 bases, with 12 bases remaining between them. This CDR3 is built from 13 residues. Written as DNA, the CDR3 is TGTGCCAGCAGCACTGACAGGTCTTACGAGCAGTACTTC. It specifies CASSTDRSYEQYF.

The rearrangement joins TRBV5-1 to TRBJ2-3, with 10 bases identical to TRBD2. The germline V gene has CDR1 SGHRS and CDR2 YFSETQ. With V trimmed by 3 bases and J by 6 bases, 10 bases remained unmatched. The CDR3 length is 16 residues. The CDR3 DNA follows: TGCGCCAGCAGCTCAGCCCAAGCGGGGGGGGCTGATACGCAGTATTTT. Translated, it gives CASSSAQAGGADTQYF.

This clone has just a few counts. The chain combines TRBV14 with TRBJ2-1; D possibly uses TRBD1 or TRBD2 (5 bases each). The CDR3 totals 14 residues. Germline V gene sequence: CDR1 SGHDN, CDR2 FVKESK. Trimming cost V 0 bases and J 6 bases, with 9 bases left between them. Written as DNA, the CDR3 is TGTGCCAGCAGCCAAGATCACGGGGCCAATGAGCAGTTCTTC. It translates to CASSQDHGANEQFF.